Each of the 20 T cell receptor beta chains below was sequenced from the same sample in a study of T cell repertoires in cytomegalovirus infection. Antigens for these TCRs are unknown. TCRdb re-analysed the reads in MiXCR, keeping a single row per CDR3 protein. The data show about 920,000 distinct CDR3 sequences, roughly a third seen once. This specimen consisted of cultured CD8+ T cells from PBMCs, obtained from culture after CMV antigen stimulation. All receptors come from a human donor in good health (CMV status not recorded). Some clones in this sample may be carry-over from other donors' samples.

This clonotype showed up just a few times. The chain employs TRBV18 and TRBJ2-7; weak D call: TRBD1 (8 bases). Germline loops: CDR1 KGHSH, CDR2 LQKENI. This CDR3 has 13 residues. Trimming shortened V by 2 bases and J by 7 bases, and 12 bases separated the two germline ends. This CDR3 is CASSPTQGGEQYV. The CDR3 DNA sequence: TGTGCCAGCTCACCAACACAGGGGGGGGAGCAGTACGTC.

The V and J genes are TRBV20-1 and TRBJ2-7, with D possibly TRBD2 on 6 matching bases. This CDR3 has 11 amino acids. V lost 3 bases and J lost 4, with 7 bases in between. In germline, CDR1 is DFQATT, CDR2 SNEGSKA (reference sequence). CDR3 region: CSAREGYEQYF. In DNA form, the CDR3 reads TGCAGTGCTAGGGAGGGGTACGAGCAGTACTTC.

This clonotype was seen only a few times. The chain uses TRBV6-2 or TRBV6-3 and TRBJ1-1; D not resolved. Germline V lookup: CDR1 MNHEY, CDR2 SVGEGT. This CDR3 region has 14 residues. The V end lost 2 bases, the J end lost 0 bases, and 7 bases lay between the germline ends. The CDR3 DNA follows: TGTGCCAGCAGTTACGTACACCTGAACACTGAAGCTTTCTTT. Translating gives CASSYVHLNTEAFF.

This clonotype appeared a single time. V gene TRBV27 combines with J gene TRBJ2-7; D call uncertain. From germline, CDR1 is MNHEY and CDR2 SMNVEV (reference sequence). Trimming removed 3 bases at V and 3 bases at J, with 9 bases between. This CDR3 region has 13 residues. The CDR3 here is CASSLGSVYEQYF. DNA for the CDR3: TGTGCCAGCAGTTTGGGAAGTGTCTACGAGCAGTACTTC.

The CDR3 reads CASGLVDLYYEQYV. The CDR3 DNA follows: TGTGCTAGTGGTTTGGTAGACCTCTACTACGAGCAGTACGTC. The chain couples TRBV12-5 to TRBJ2-7; D not certain. The CDR3 runs 14 residues. From germline, CDR1 is LGHNT and CDR2 FRNRAP. V lost 0 bases and J 3 bases, leaving 9 bases between the germline ends.

Points on this clonotype: This may be a read error, as it is one base from a much larger clone. This chain links TRBV7-4 with TRBJ1-1, with a weak D call TRBD1 (5 bases). V lost 5 bases and J lost 0, with 16 bases in between. CDR3 length equals 16 residues. Per the germline V gene, CDR1 is SGHVT and CDR2 is SQSDAQ. CDR3 DNA sequence: TGTGCCAGCAGCCCCGACCTGGGACCTTTGAACACTGAAGCTTTCTTT. This encodes CASSPDLGPLNTEAFF.

The sample holds a few counts of this clonotype. The CDR3 DNA sequence: TGTGCCAGCAGCCCTCCTGAGGGCTACGAGCAGTACTTC. Translated, it gives CASSPPEGYEQYF. The chain links TRBV7-6 to TRBJ2-7; D possibly corresponds to TRBD2 (5 bases). The CDR3 has 13 residues. Germline lookup yields CDR1 SGHVS and CDR2 FNYEAQ. The V gene lost 5 bases and the J gene lost 3 bases, with 11 bases spanning the gap.

V gene TRBV7-9 combines with J gene TRBJ2-3, with 7 bases identical to TRBD2. Germline V gene lookup returns CDR1 SEHNR and CDR2 FQNEAQ (reference sequence). V lost 5 bases, J lost 2 bases, and 10 bases stayed unmatched. This CDR3 has 16 amino acids. CDR3 sequence: CASSHSGNDPTDTQYF. CDR3 nucleotides: TGTGCCAGCAGCCACAGCGGGAATGACCCCACAGATACGCAGTATTTT.

In this sample, this clonotype turned up a few times. V is TRBV29-1 and J is TRBJ1-2; D is ambiguous. Deletions cut 0 bases from V and 4 bases from J, with 18 bases between. This CDR3 has 16 amino acids. Germline loops: CDR1 SQVTM, CDR2 ANQGSEA. DNA of the CDR3: TGCAGCGTTGAAGATCTAGATAGGGAGGTCGGCTATGGCTACACCTTC. Amino acids: CSVEDLDREVGYGYTF.

This clonotype has at least ten counts. The rearrangement joins TRBV11-3 to TRBJ2-1; 8 bases fit TRBD1. Trimming at V came to 8 bases and at J to 4 bases, leaving 10 bases not matched to a gene. The CDR3 loop spans 15 amino acids. The V gene's germline CDR1 is SGHNT and CDR2 YENEEA. CDR3 region: CASGLPRQGYNEQFF. CDR3 nucleotides: TGTGCCAGCGGATTGCCCCGACAGGGGTACAATGAGCAGTTCTTC.

This clonotype occurred a few times. The V call is TRBV7-9, the J call TRBJ2-1; D is undetermined. Germline V CDR1 and CDR2: SEHNR, FQNEAQ (reference sequence). CDR3 length: 15 residues. V was pared by 3 bases and J by 5 bases, with 14 bases between. The CDR3 is CASSFYLIPNNEQFF. DNA of the CDR3: TGTGCCAGCAGCTTTTACCTTATTCCTAACAATGAGCAGTTCTTC.

This clonotype was counted a few times. This chain links TRBV6-5 with TRBJ2-7, with a possible D match to TRBD1 (6 bases). V lost 0 bases and J lost 4, with 10 bases in between. Germline V CDR1 and CDR2: MNHEY, SVGAGI. The length of the CDR3 is 14 residues. DNA of the CDR3: TGTGCCAGCAGTTACTCTCCCACAGGGTACGAGCAGTACGTC. Residues: CASSYSPTGYEQYV.

This sequence joins TRBV27 and TRBJ2-7; D ambiguous. This CDR3 comprises 14 residues. CDR1 is MNHEY, CDR2 SMNVEV, per germline (reference sequence). Trimming removed 3 bases from V and 4 bases from J, with 13 bases in between. CDR3 residues: CASSLRKNGYEQYF. The DNA of the CDR3 is TGTGCCAGCAGTTTGAGGAAGAATGGGTACGAGCAGTACTTC.

The genes are TRBV7-2 and TRBJ2-7, with 8 bases matching TRBD1. The CDR3 totals 15 residues. The germline CDR1 and CDR2 sequences are SGHTA and FQGNSA. J was trimmed by 2 bases and V by 5 bases; bases with no gene match: 8. CDR3 nucleotide sequence: TGTGCCAGCAGCCAGATTGGGACAGGTGCCTACGAGCAGTACTTC. Amino acids: CASSQIGTGAYEQYF. The full variable domain, completed using reference TRBV7-2 and TRBJ2-7, is GAGVSQSPSNKVTEKGKDVELRCDPISGHTALYWYRQSLGQGLEFLIYFQGNSAPDKSGLPSDRFSAERTGGSVSTLTIQRTQQEDSAVYLCASSQIGTGAYEQYFGPGTRLTVT.

V gene TRBV5-1 combines with J gene TRBJ2-1; no clear D. The V and J ends lost 3 bases and 4 bases respectively, with 14 bases between them. The V gene's germline CDR1 is SGHRS and CDR2 YFSETQ. The CDR3 is made up of 15 amino acids. CDR3 residues: CASSSNTGPYNEQFF. The CDR3 region has the DNA TGCGCCAGCAGCTCAAACACCGGGCCTTACAATGAGCAGTTCTTC. The full variable domain, its missing parts supplied by reference TRBV5-1 and TRBJ2-1, is KAGVTQTPRYLIKTRGQQVTLSCSPISGHRSVSWYQQTPGQGLQFLFEYFSETQRNKGNFPGRFSGRQFSNSRSEMNVSTLELGDSALYLCASSSNTGPYNEQFFGPGTRLTVL.

This clonotype has just a few counts. The rearrangement joins TRBV4-1 to TRBJ2-1; TRBD2 matches 13 bases. Germline lookup yields CDR1 MGHRA and CDR2 YSYEKL. This CDR3 is 16 amino acids long. The J segment lost 4 bases and the V segment lost 3 bases, leaving 3 bases of the junction unmatched. The DNA for the CDR3 is TGCGCCAGCAGCCACCCGGGACTAGCGGGGTACAATGAGCAGTTCTTC. Its translation is CASSHPGLAGYNEQFF.

To note about this clonotype: The junction departs from the called germline gene at one end, perhaps through a read error. This chain links TRBV7-2 with TRBJ1-2, with TRBD1 matching over 7 bases. This CDR3 has 15 amino acids. Germline CDR1 SGHTA, CDR2 FQGNSA. The CDR3 protein is CACSLFKTGNNGYTF. As DNA, the CDR3 is TGTGCCTGCAGCTTATTTAAGACAGGGAATAATGGCTACACCTTC.

The rearrangement links TRBV28 to TRBJ2-7, with 9 bases aligning to TRBD1. Losses at the gene ends were 4 bases for V and 3 bases for J; bases not matched to a gene: 7. CDR3 length: 15 residues. The germline CDR1 and CDR2 sequences are MDHEN and SYDVKM. The CDR3 nucleotides are TGTGCCAGCAGTTCCGGGGACAGGGTAAGCTACGAGCAGTACGTC. Its protein product is CASSSGDRVSYEQYV.

Details on this clonotype: A read error may be the cause here, since a much bigger clone is one base away. This chain joins TRBV7-9 and TRBJ2-7; D assignment may be TRBD1 or TRBD2 (5 bases each). In germline, CDR1 is SEHNR, CDR2 FQNEAQ (reference sequence). This CDR3 contains 17 residues. Here the CDR3 reads CASSLESGIGGIYELYV. The CDR3 coding sequence is TGTGCCAGCAGCTTAGAGTCAGGGATCGGAGGTATCTACGAGCTGTACGTC.

This clonotype was counted only a few times. This chain uses TRBV6-1 with TRBJ1-1; TRBD1 matches at 8 bases. This CDR3 is built from 13 residues. With 8 bases clipped from V and 5 bases from J, the junction kept 7 bases outside the gene matches. Germline CDR1 and CDR2: MNHNS and SASEGT. CDR3 sequence (DNA): TGTGCCAGCGGTAGCAGGGGGCTTACTGAAGCTTTCTTT. This sequence encodes CASGSRGLTEAFF.